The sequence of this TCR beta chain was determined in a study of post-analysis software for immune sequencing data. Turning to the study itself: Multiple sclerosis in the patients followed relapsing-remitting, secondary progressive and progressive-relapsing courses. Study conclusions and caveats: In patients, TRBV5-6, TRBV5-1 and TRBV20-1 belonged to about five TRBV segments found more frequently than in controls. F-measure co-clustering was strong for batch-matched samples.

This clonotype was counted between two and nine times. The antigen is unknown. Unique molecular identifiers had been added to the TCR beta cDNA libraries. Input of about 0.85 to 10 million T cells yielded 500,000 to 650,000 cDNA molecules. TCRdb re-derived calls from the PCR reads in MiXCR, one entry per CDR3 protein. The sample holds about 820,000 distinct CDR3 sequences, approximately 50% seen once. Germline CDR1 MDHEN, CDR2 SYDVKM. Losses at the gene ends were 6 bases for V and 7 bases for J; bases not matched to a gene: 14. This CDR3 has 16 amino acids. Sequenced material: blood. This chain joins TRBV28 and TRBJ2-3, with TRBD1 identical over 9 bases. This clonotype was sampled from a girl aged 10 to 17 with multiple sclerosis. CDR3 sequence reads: CASSFPRTGARNTQYF. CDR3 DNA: TGTGCCAGCAGCTTTCCTAGGACAGGGGCAAGGAATACGCAGTATTTT.